One sample yielded the 8 T cell receptor beta chains listed below, sequenced in a study of T-cell memory formation after mild COVID-19. MiXCR, run by TCRdb on the 5' RACE reads, gives a single entry per CDR3 protein. This sample has around 130,000 distinct CDR3 sequences, with 16% found just once. The specimen was PBMCs or a T cell subset sorted from them (not recorded which). The receptor set was obtained from an adult woman who had mild COVID-19 (a few samples of this study predate the infection). Cell type and time point are not known.

This chain connects TRBV5-1 to TRBJ2-1; 7 bases agree with TRBD1. Losses at the gene ends were 3 bases for V and 5 bases for J; bases not matched to a gene: 8. Germline CDR1 is SGHRS and CDR2 is YFSETQ. The CDR3 contains 15 residues. The CDR3 sequence is CASSSNRGRDNEQFF. In nucleotides, the CDR3 is TGCGCCAGCAGCTCAAACAGGGGCAGGGACAATGAGCAGTTCTTC. The whole variable domain, remainder taken from reference TRBV5-1 and TRBJ2-1, is KAGVTQTPRYLIKTRGQQVTLSCSPISGHRSVSWYQQTPGQGLQFLFEYFSETQRNKGNFPGRFSGRQFSNSRSEMNVSTLELGDSALYLCASSSNRGRDNEQFFGPGTRLTVL.

The CDR3 is CASSVDIDGYEQYF. In DNA, the CDR3 is TGTGCCAGCAGCGTAGACATCGACGGATACGAGCAGTACTTC. The chain joins TRBV9 to TRBJ2-7; D gene unclear. CDR3 size: 14 residues. Per the germline V gene, CDR1 is SGDLS and CDR2 is YYNGEE. The V and J ends lost 0 bases and 4 bases respectively, with 11 bases between them.

The chain employs TRBV7-9 and TRBJ2-3; TRBD1 matches 9 bases. The CDR3 has 16 residues. V was pared by 10 bases and J by 5 bases, with 16 bases of the junction left unmatched. Per germline, CDR1 SEHNR and CDR2 FQNEAQ (reference sequence). The DNA of the CDR3 is TGTGCCATCGAACCCCTACGGACAGGGGTTAGAGATACGCAGTATTTT. This gives the protein CAIEPLRTGVRDTQYF.

This clonotype showed up just a few times. The rearrangement uses TRBV4-2 and TRBJ2-1; D is uncertain. The CDR3 runs 13 residues. Germline loops: CDR1 LGHNA, CDR2 YNFKEQ. Trimming removed 0 bases at V and 9 bases at J, with 9 bases between. The CDR3 loop reads CASSQDGVGEQFF. The CDR3 bases are TGTGCCAGCAGCCAAGATGGGGTTGGTGAGCAGTTCTTC.

The rearrangement joins TRBV5-6 to TRBJ2-1; 12 bases are a match to TRBD2. Germline trimming cut 0 bases from V and 9 bases from J; bases unmatched to any gene: 13. The CDR3 loop spans 18 amino acids. Germline V lookup: CDR1 SGHDT, CDR2 YYEEEE. As DNA, the CDR3 is TGTGCCAGCAGCTTGGACCGGACTAGCGGGACCCTGACTCGTGAGCAGTTCTTC. This gives the protein CASSLDRTSGTLTREQFF.

The chain combines TRBV21-1 with TRBJ2-3. TRBV21-1 is designated a pseudogene. The CDR3 spans 12 residues. The CDR3 DNA reads TGTGCCAGCAGCAAACACTACTGTACGCAGTATTTT. This gives the protein CASSKHYCTQYF.

V and J are TRBV20-1 and TRBJ1-6; tentatively, D is TRBD1 (5 bases). Germline V gives CDR1 DFQATT, CDR2 SNEGSKA (reference sequence). The CDR3 sequence is 15 residues long. V lost 4 bases, J lost 7 bases, and 17 bases lay in between. The CDR3 DNA is TGCAGTGCTACCTTCCGGGGGACGAAGAATTCACCCCTCCACTTT. This sequence encodes CSATFRGTKNSPLHF.

V is TRBV5-5 and J is TRBJ2-7, with no clear D. CDR1 is SGHKS and CDR2 is YYEKEE in the germline V gene (reference sequence). The V and J ends lost 3 bases and 4 bases respectively, with 8 bases between them. CDR3 length equals 12 residues. The CDR3 DNA sequence: TGTGCCAGCAGCTACGCCCCGTACGAGCAGTACTTC. It translates to CASSYAPYEQYF. The full variable domain, its missing parts supplied by reference TRBV5-5 and TRBJ2-7, is DAGVTQSPTHLIKTRGQQVTLRCSPISGHKSVSWYQQVLGQGPQFIFQYYEKEERGRGNFPDRFSARQFPNYSSELNVNALLLGDSALYLCASSYAPYEQYFGPGTRLTVT.